This TCR beta chain comes out of a study of blood T cell repertoires in COVID-19. The assay was immunoSEQ multiplex PCR, and TCRdb's table has in-frame clones only and misses some. The data hold a few hundred thousand clones, with roughly 90% observed a single time. V lost 7 bases and J lost 10; bases outside the gene matches: 10. CDR1 is MNHEY, CDR2 SVGAGI, per germline. The CDR3 contains 14 residues. Cohort 3 recovery required two negative PCRs, clearance, or symptom resolution. This sequence originates from a woman between 25 and 40 years old who had recovered from COVID-19. Sequenced: PBMCs or T cells enriched from blood (not recorded which). This chain links TRBV6-5 with TRBJ2-1; 10 bases fit TRBD2. CDR3 coding DNA: TGTGCCAGCACCGGGGGACTAGCGATAACGGAGCAGTTCTTC. Translating gives CASTGGLAITEQFF.